This T cell receptor (beta chain) appears in the sequencing data of a study of identifying expanded T cells in peripheral blood. Study-wide results and caveats: Technical replicates showed about 1.2 changed clones; roughly two weeks about 16; four weeks 19.

During the collection period, no donor immune events like infections were recorded. The table came from immunoSEQ multiplex PCR; TCRdb's copy has only in-frame clones and leaves some out. Here the sample spans around 68,000 clones, around 87% being singletons. As regards this clone: Its antigen remains unknown.

Germline CDR1 is SGDLS and CDR2 is YYNGEE. V shed 1 base and J shed 3 bases, with 14 bases lying between them. This CDR3 contains 15 residues. The TCR comes from a person aged 18 to 69 in good health. The chain combines TRBV9 with TRBJ2-7; the D gene could be TRBD1 or TRBD2 (6 bases each). Sequenced material: blood. The CDR3 nucleotides read TGTGCCAGCAGCGTAAGGGCGGGACAAAACTACGAGCAGTACTTC. This codes for CASSVRAGQNYEQYF.